The 20 T cell receptor beta chains below were found in one sample sequenced in a study of T cell responses to AZD1222 COVID-19 vaccine. The table came from immunoSEQ multiplex PCR; TCRdb's copy has only in-frame clones and leaves some out. Of tens of thousands of clones in the sample, 90% were seen once. This material consisted of peripheral blood, taken 28 days after the second AZD1222 dose. All receptors derive from an adult who received the AZD1222 COVID-19 vaccine.

This rearrangement joins TRBV7-9 to TRBJ1-2, with D possibly TRBD1 on 5 matching bases. V lost 2 bases, J lost 5 bases, and 12 bases lay in between. Per germline, CDR1 SEHNR and CDR2 FQNEAQ (reference sequence). The CDR3 runs 14 residues. The CDR3 DNA is TGTGCCAGCAGCTTATCGGGGGTAGGGTATGGCTACACCTTC. Translated: CASSLSGVGYGYTF. Variable domain in full (rest from reference TRBV7-9 and TRBJ1-2): DTGVSQNPRHKITKRGQNVTFRCDPISEHNRLYWYRQTLGQGPEFLTYFQNEAQLEKSRLLSDRFSAERPKGSFSTLEIQRTEQGDSAMYLCASSLSGVGYGYTFGSGTRLTVV.

This chain joins TRBV6-1 and TRBJ1-5; 7 bases line up with TRBD1. The ends lost 3 bases at V and 1 base at J; junction bases unmatched: 6. Germline-derived CDR1 and CDR2 are MNHNS and SASEGT. The CDR3 loop spans 16 amino acids. The CDR3 DNA reads TGTGCCAGCAGTGATAGCGGCAGGGGGAGCAATCAGCCCCAGCATTTT. Its protein is CASSDSGRGSNQPQHF.

This clone was recorded once. The chain couples TRBV9 to TRBJ1-2; 11 nucleotides match TRBD1. CDR1 is SGDLS and CDR2 is YYNGEE in the germline V gene. Trimming took 0 bases from V and 3 from J; bases not matched to a gene: 10. The CDR3 is 18 amino acids. The CDR3 is CASSVGSGQGALDYGYTF. CDR3 nucleotides: TGTGCCAGCAGCGTAGGGTCCGGACAGGGGGCATTAGACTATGGCTACACCTTC.

The V call is TRBV5-5, the J call TRBJ1-5; unclear D gene. With 4 bases removed from V and 0 bases from J, the gap between germline ends came to 14 bases. Germline-derived CDR1 and CDR2 are SGHKS and YYEKEE (reference sequence). This CDR3 is built from 16 residues. The DNA for the CDR3 is TGTGCCAGCAGCAGAGACGGGCCGGTTAGCAATCAGCCCCAGCATTTT. Amino acid sequence: CASSRDGPVSNQPQHF.

The V gene is TRBV19, the J gene TRBJ1-2; no clear D gene. This CDR3 is 14 amino acids long. Trimming shortened V by 5 bases and J by 1 base, and 11 bases separated the two germline ends. Germline V CDR1 and CDR2: LNHDA, SQIVND (reference sequence). CDR3 amino acids: CASSAKEYNYGYTF. The DNA for the CDR3 is TGTGCCAGTAGTGCAAAAGAATATAACTATGGCTACACCTTC. The whole variable domain, remainder taken from reference TRBV19 and TRBJ1-2, is DGGITQSPKYLFRKEGQNVTLSCEQNLNHDAMYWYRQDPGQGLRLIYYSQIVNDFQKGDIAEGYSVSREKKESFPLTVTSAQKNPTAFYLCASSAKEYNYGYTFGSGTRLTVV.

The chain is built from TRBV7-9 and TRBJ1-1; D might be TRBD1 (5 bases). This CDR3 comprises 14 residues. V was shortened by 3 bases and J by 6 bases, with 14 bases between the two germline ends. Germline V gene sequence: CDR1 SEHNR, CDR2 FQNEAQ (reference sequence). In nucleotides, the CDR3 is TGTGCCAGCAGCTTCACCGGGCGGGGGTCTGAAGCTTTCTTT. It encodes CASSFTGRGSEAFF.

Concerning this clone: Germline and junction disagree at one end, which may indicate a read error. The chain uses TRBV5-1 and TRBJ2-7; D perhaps matches TRBD1 (7 bases). Germline V gives CDR1 SGHRS, CDR2 YFSETQ. This CDR3 has 15 residues. CDR3 residues: CASSPGGGGSHEQYF. In DNA, the CDR3 is TGCGCCAGCAGTCCCGGCGGAGGGGGCTCCCACGAGCAGTACTTC.

A single count supports this clone. CDR3 nucleotides: TGTGCCAGTACCCGGGACAGGTGGAAAAAACTGTTTTTT. It yields the protein CASTRDRWKKLFF. J is TRBJ1-4 and V is TRBV3-1 (or the pseudogene TRBV3-2); TRBD1 matches 8 bases. Germline V gene lookup returns CDR1 LGHDT and CDR2 YNNKEL (reference sequence). Losses at the gene ends were 9 bases for V and 9 bases for J; bases not matched to a gene: 9. CDR3 size: 13 residues.

V and J are TRBV10-3 and TRBJ2-5; no clear D. The CDR3 has 13 amino acids. Trimming shortened V by 4 bases and J by 5 bases, and 11 bases separated the two germline ends. The germline gives CDR1 ENHRY, CDR2 SYGVKD. In DNA form, the CDR3 reads TGTGCCATCAGTGGTGGTGTGAAGGAGACCCAGTACTTC. It translates to CAISGGVKETQYF.

This chain uses TRBV27 with TRBJ1-5, with 9 bases identical to TRBD1. Trimming cost V 6 bases and J 6 bases; bases outside gene matches: 9. Per the germline V gene, CDR1 is MNHEY and CDR2 is SMNVEV (reference sequence). The CDR3 has 15 residues. The CDR3: CASSMGQGGIQPQHF. The CDR3 bases are TGTGCCAGCAGCATGGGACAGGGAGGCATTCAGCCCCAGCATTTT.

The genes are TRBV28 and TRBJ2-2, with a possible D match to TRBD2 (7 bases). V dropped 5 bases and J dropped 5 bases, with 12 bases sitting between them. Germline CDR1 and CDR2: MDHEN and SYDVKM. CDR3 size: 14 residues. The CDR3 region has the DNA TGTGCCAGCAGTGGGGGGGCCTGGACCGGGGAGCTGTTTTTT. It encodes CASSGGAWTGELFF. Using reference TRBV28 and TRBJ2-2 for the parts outside the CDR3, the full variable domain is DVKVTQSSRYLVKRTGEKVFLECVQDMDHENMFWYRQDPGLGLRLIYFSYDVKMKEKGDIPEGYSVSREKKERFSLILESASTNQTSMYLCASSGGAWTGELFFGEGSRLTVL.

The rearrangement joins TRBV3-1 (or the pseudogene TRBV3-2) to TRBJ1-1, with 8 positions matching TRBD1. The germline V gene has CDR1 LGHDT and CDR2 YNNKEL (reference sequence). The CDR3 covers 14 residues. Germline trimming cut 2 bases from V and 4 bases from J; bases unmatched to any gene: 3. CDR3 DNA sequence: TGTGCCAGCAGCCAAAGGACAGGGACCACTGAAGCTTTCTTT. Translated, it gives CASSQRTGTTEAFF.

V gene TRBV7-9 combines with J gene TRBJ2-1; 11 nucleotides agree with TRBD2. The CDR3 runs to 17 residues. CDR1 is SEHNR, CDR2 FQNEAQ, per germline (reference sequence). After removal of 1 base from V and 2 bases from J, the junction contained 4 bases not matched to a gene. This chain's CDR3 is CASSLDVAGGPYNEQFF. CDR3 bases: TGTGCCAGCAGCTTAGATGTAGCGGGGGGGCCCTACAATGAGCAGTTCTTC. The full variable domain, in which reference TRBV7-9 and TRBJ2-1 provide the parts outside the CDR3, is DTGVSQNPRHKITKRGQNVTFRCDPISEHNRLYWYRQTLGQGPEFLTYFQNEAQLEKSRLLSDRFSAERPKGSFSTLEIQRTEQGDSAMYLCASSLDVAGGPYNEQFFGPGTRLTVL.

The CDR3: CASSLYTTNQPQHF. Here the CDR3 DNA reads TGTGCCAGCAGTTTATATACTACCAATCAGCCCCAGCATTTT. The chain recombines TRBV28 with TRBJ1-5; D is unresolved. This CDR3 is built from 14 residues. CDR1 MDHEN and CDR2 SYDVKM come from the germline V gene. The V and J ends lost 1 base and 3 bases respectively, with 7 bases between them.

The chain joins TRBV13 to TRBJ1-2; D may be TRBD1 (5 bases). Trimming left V 7 bases short and J 5 bases short, with 20 bases between. The germline CDR1 and CDR2 sequences are PRHDT and FYEKMQ (reference sequence). The CDR3 is 15 residues long. The CDR3 DNA sequence: TGTGCCAGCACCCTCCGGGACTGGGGTATTTATGGCTACACCTTC. Translation: CASTLRDWGIYGYTF.

J is TRBJ1-2 and V is TRBV2, with D hard to call. CDR3 length equals 14 residues. V was shortened by 7 bases and J by 8 bases, with 20 bases between the two germline ends. Per the germline V gene, CDR1 is SNHLY and CDR2 is FYNNEI. In DNA form, the CDR3 reads TGTGCCAGCATTTCGGACCGAGTAATGGGAGGCTACACCTTC. Translating gives CASISDRVMGGYTF.

CDR3 sequence (DNA): TGTGCCAGCGGCAGGGGACCATCCTACGAGCAGTACTTC. Its translation is CASGRGPSYEQYF. The chain couples TRBV7-2 to TRBJ2-7, with a tentative D call TRBD1 (6 bases). The CDR3 length is 13 residues. Germline V gene sequence: CDR1 SGHTA, CDR2 FQGNSA. The germline V and J ends were trimmed by 8 bases and 1 base, with 12 bases remaining between them.

V usage is TRBV24-1 and J usage is TRBJ2-7, with D perhaps being TRBD1 or TRBD2 (5 bases each). This CDR3 has 20 amino acids. Trimming removed 7 bases at V and 2 bases at J, with 32 bases between. The germline V gene has CDR1 KGHDR and CDR2 SFDVKD. For the CDR3, the DNA is TGTGCCACCAGCGAAGACCCATTCAGGGCCTTGGGAGCCCTCACCTACGAGCAGTACTTC. Translation: CATSEDPFRALGALTYEQYF.

This rearrangement joins TRBV5-1 to TRBJ2-5; 10 positions agree with TRBD2. Germline trimming cut 2 bases from V and 1 base from J; bases unmatched to any gene: 2. The CDR3 loop spans 15 amino acids. Germline loops: CDR1 SGHRS, CDR2 YFSETQ. CDR3 nucleotides: TGCGCCAGCAGCTTCCTAGCGGGGGTCCAAGAGACCCAGTACTTC. This gives the protein CASSFLAGVQETQYF.

This sequence joins TRBV12-3 or TRBV12-4 and TRBJ2-2; D unresolved. Trimming left V 2 bases short and J 4 bases short, with 5 bases between. This CDR3 contains 13 residues. The CDR3, as DNA: TGTGCCAGCAGTTTAAGGTCCACCGGGGAGCTGTTTTTT. Translated, it gives CASSLRSTGELFF.